Listed below are T cell receptor beta chains from one sample, sequenced in a study of T cells expressing NK-cell markers. For each CDR3 protein, TCRdb gives one entry from its re-call of the 5' RACE reads, without DNA. This table lists roughly 280,000 distinct CDR3 sequences. The sequenced material came from blood T cells: a sorted CD56 or NKG2C T cell subset, CD4+ or CD8+ T cells, or bulk PBMC T cells (not recorded which). These receptor sequences come from a man between 18 and 35 years old in good health. CDR3s include the opening cysteine and the closing phenylalanine or tryptophan.

J gene	V gene	CDR3 protein
TRBJ2-3	TRBV5-1	CASSLEGQASTDTQYF
TRBJ1-3	TRBV20-1	CSARDGTPSGNTIYF
TRBJ2-1	TRBV18	CASSPPGQGANEQFF
TRBJ1-2	TRBV4-1	CASSLTGIYGYTF
TRBJ2-1	TRBV19	CASSIDLIGSHNEQFF
TRBJ2-1	TRBV18	CASSPPGGSRGNEQFF
TRBJ2-1	TRBV6-1	CASIGQGLFAEQFF
TRBJ1-5	TRBV12-3/TRBV12-4	CASSELKGAQHF
TRBJ2-5	TRBV7-9	CASSHRSGSTQETQYF
TRBJ2-1	TRBV4-2	CASSPNRLLEVDEQFF
TRBJ2-7	TRBV10-3	CAATRVAGEVQYF
TRBJ2-7	TRBV7-2	CASSLRREQYF
TRBJ2-3	TRBV4-2	CASSPGRPDTQYF
TRBJ2-5	TRBV5-6	CASSFETSGFPETQYF
TRBJ2-7	TRBV7-9	CASSPPPRYGYEQYF
TRBJ1-3	TRBV6-1	CASGTGQPGNTIYF
TRBJ2-3	TRBV4-1	CASSQDVRGQVDTQYF
TRBJ2-7	TRBV10-3	CAIAPAVNKQYF
TRBJ2-3	TRBV20-1	CSASASGRGDTDTQYF
TRBJ2-1	TRBV15	CATSTGLAGFYNEQFF
TRBJ1-5	TRBV4-1	CASSQAPARGLDQPQHF
TRBJ1-6	TRBV20-1	CSAPAGGNYNSPLHF
TRBJ2-1	TRBV10-3	CAISESSSGREQFF
TRBJ2-1	TRBV11-2	CASRLLAGSYNEQFF
TRBJ2-3	TRBV14	CASSQDLHKGANTQYF
TRBJ2-5	TRBV7-2	CASSLHAASRQETQYF
TRBJ2-5	TRBV9	CASSVGIQETQYF
TRBJ1-2	TRBV12-3/TRBV12-4	CASSPAGVEAYGYTF
TRBJ1-2	TRBV7-3	CASSRSGTAESYTF
TRBJ1-5	TRBV12-3/TRBV12-4	CASTPRGSSNQPQHF
TRBJ2-1	TRBV29-1	CSVESRGRWDRGNEQFF
TRBJ1-4	TRBV27	CASSSTRDRVGEKLFF
TRBJ1-1	TRBV12-3/TRBV12-4	CASFRRTHTEAFF
TRBJ2-1	TRBV20-1	CSASGIVAYNEQFF
TRBJ2-3	TRBV20-1	CSARRQGDDTQYF
TRBJ2-1	TRBV20-1	CSARFGTKYNEQFF
TRBJ2-1	TRBV20-1	CSAKGPGLGQFF
TRBJ1-5	TRBV3-1	CASSPGQGGQPQHF